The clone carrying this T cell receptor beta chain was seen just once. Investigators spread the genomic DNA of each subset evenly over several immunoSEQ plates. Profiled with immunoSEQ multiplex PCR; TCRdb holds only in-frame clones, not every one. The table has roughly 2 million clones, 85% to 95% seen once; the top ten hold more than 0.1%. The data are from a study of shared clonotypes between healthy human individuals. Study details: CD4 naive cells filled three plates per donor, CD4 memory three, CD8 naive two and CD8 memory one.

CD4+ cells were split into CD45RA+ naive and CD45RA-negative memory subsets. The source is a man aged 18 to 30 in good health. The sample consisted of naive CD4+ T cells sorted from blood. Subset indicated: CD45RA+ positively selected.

The CDR3 coding sequence is TGCGCCAGCAGTCGTCAGGGGACTAGCAATCAGCCCCAGCATTTT. Its translation is CASSRQGTSNQPQHF. The rearrangement uses TRBV10-2 and TRBJ1-5, with D tentatively TRBD1 (6 bases). Germline V lookup: CDR1 WSHSY, CDR2 SAAADI. Trimming stripped 5 bases from V and 0 bases from J, with 11 bases between. CDR3 length: 15 amino acids.